This T cell receptor beta chain derives from a study of early T cells in non-severe SARS-CoV-2 infection (dated by TCRdb to 2020 to 2023). Regarding the research as a whole: Bulk RNA from unsorted whole blood was used for TCR sequencing, so alpha and beta chains could not be paired. Here is what the overall study found, with its caveats: VDJdb matching was skewed toward anti-spike CD8 responses and likely underestimated virus-specific expansions by missing private and CD4 specificities.

About this clonotype: It lacks a known antigen. The sample holds no much larger clone one base away, and base qualities are not on file.

A case-control design nested within a healthcare worker cohort in London, UK, was used, with weekly nasopharyngeal swab PCR tests and blood sampling performed. Healthcare workers were enrolled in the week of the UK lockdown, from 23 to 31 March 2020, and were followed every week for up to 16 weeks. The CDR3, cysteine through phenylalanine, is 11 amino acids long. The entry retains the CDR3 DNA only, 33 bases that are in frame from base 1. A distance of 4 bases separates the germline ends of V and J, which lose 5 bases and 2 bases respectively. CDR1 and CDR2 were assigned from the germline V gene as MDHEN and SYDVKM. The library came from 5' RACE. Sequencing used a NextSeq 500. Unique molecular identifiers were attached to individual cDNA molecules in the TCR library protocol so that sequencing error and PCR bias could be corrected. Both TCR alpha and beta chains were sequenced, and tight co-correlation was observed between alpha and beta sequence abundances in each sample. The authors processed their data as follows. Decombinator V4 was used to annotate the V gene, J gene and CDR3 of the TCR sequences. Expanded TCRs were defined as changing significantly between any two time points under a Poisson model with p below 0.0001. TCR abundances were normalised to the total number of TCRs sequenced in each sample and reported as counts per million. TRAV1-2 paired with TRAJ12, TRAJ20 or TRAJ33 defined MAIT TCRs, while TRAV10 paired with TRAJ18 defined iNKT TCRs. VDJdb, accessed 1 November 2021, was searched for CMV, EBV and SARS-CoV-2 annotated TCRs, with TCRs annotated for multiple antigens excluded. TCRdb's own reprocessing of the public reads used fastp at Q25 and MiXCR and kept productive beta chains. Merged by CDR3 protein, the rows form single entries marked with the most common genes and DNA. TCRdb, rather than the study authors, made the V and J calls. This sample comprises approximately 47,000 distinct CDR3 sequences, 6.2% of them detected only once. The ten largest make up roughly 6.9% of the sample.

Material: whole blood, obtained at baseline. This TCR came from an adult who was a healthcare worker with PCR-confirmed SARS-CoV-2 infection or an uninfected control (not recorded which). The rearranged segments are TRBV28 and TRBJ2-7; no D gene call is confident. This receptor has the CDR3 CASSHAYEQYF. The DNA sequence is given as TGTGCCAGCAGTCACGCCTACGAGCAGTACTTC.